This TCR beta chain was sequenced during a study of molecular identifiers for immune sequencing clone quantification. The ends lost 7 bases at V and 4 bases at J; junction bases unmatched: 6. Germline-derived CDR1 and CDR2 are MNHNY and SVGAGI (reference sequence). The CDR3 consists of 15 residues. This clonotype has a count of ten or more. TCRdb re-called the PCR reads with MiXCR, one entry per CDR3 protein. This sample has about 630,000 distinct CDR3 sequences, with roughly 27% found just once. The sequencing input was naive CD8+ T cells from blood, with Jurkat cell RNA spiked in. Subset indicated: FACS-sorted CD8+CD4-CCR7+CD45RA+ naive T cells. The genes are TRBV6-6 and TRBJ2-5; 13 bases fit TRBD2. This clonotype originated in a human donor in good health. Some libraries in this study had Jurkat cell RNA spiked in. The CDR3 sequence: CASTLLAGGRETQYF. CDR3 DNA sequence: TGTGCCAGCACCCTACTAGCGGGGGGGCGAGAGACCCAGTACTTC.